This TCR beta chain was profiled in a study of T cells after yellow fever vaccination. This clonotype has just a few counts. No antigen is known for it. The authors made TCR cDNA by 5'RACE template switching, adding a universal primer site and UMIs. One entry per CDR3 protein, called by TCRdb with MiXCR from the 5' RACE reads. The sample includes roughly 300,000 distinct CDR3 sequences, about 6.9% of them seen just once. Study findings and constraints: Once the booster was given, most primary-vaccination clones reappeared, at roughly 96% for CD4 and approximately 88% for CD8. It was a small share of clonotypes that appeared in both CD4 and CD8 compartments.

Germline CDR1 is SGHNT and CDR2 is YENEEA. The CDR3 is 14 amino acids. V dropped 4 bases and J dropped 4 bases, with 11 bases sitting between them. This receptor was taken from a man younger than 35 who received the YFV17D yellow fever vaccine. The sample was PBMCs, taken around 45 days after the first yellow fever vaccination. The rearrangement links TRBV11-3 to TRBJ2-1; TRBD1 might be the D (6 bases). CDR3 amino acids: CASSSGQPYNEQFF. Written as DNA, the CDR3 is TGTGCCAGCAGCTCCGGACAGCCTTACAATGAGCAGTTCTTC.